These 14 T cell receptor beta chains originate from one sample sequenced in a study of blood T cell repertoires in COVID-19. Repertoires were generated with immunoSEQ multiplex PCR, while TCRdb's copy carries only in-frame clones and drops some. The table records approximately 81,000 clones, about nine tenths of them present only once. The specimen was peripheral blood. The origin of the receptors is a woman aged 50 to 65 in a cohort sampled during active COVID-19.

The chain joins TRBV15 to TRBJ1-5, with 8 bases that match TRBD1. CDR1 is LNHNV and CDR2 is YYDKDF in the germline V gene (reference sequence). The V and J ends lost 1 base and 6 bases, in that order; junction bases with no gene match: 2. The CDR3 extends over 14 amino acids. The CDR3 DNA reads TGTGCCACCAGCAGAGGACAGGGGAGTCAGCCCCAGCATTTT. Translating gives CATSRGQGSQPQHF.

The chain couples TRBV18 to TRBJ1-2; 10 nucleotides align to TRBD1. The V segment lost 5 bases and the J segment 3 bases; nucleotides outside the gene matches: 15. From germline, CDR1 is KGHSH and CDR2 LQKENI. The CDR3 consists of 18 residues. CDR3 region: CASSSTGTGVARDYGYTF. The CDR3 DNA follows: TGTGCCAGCTCAAGTACCGGGACAGGGGTTGCGAGGGACTATGGCTACACCTTC.

The chain combines TRBV6-6 with TRBJ1-1; perhaps TRBD1 as D (5 bases). Germline V CDR1 and CDR2: MNHNY, SVGAGI (reference sequence). This CDR3 contains 13 residues. This chain's CDR3 is CATRADSWAGAFF. The CDR3 nucleotides read TGTGCGACCAGGGCCGACAGTTGGGCTGGAGCTTTCTTT.

This chain connects TRBV2 to TRBJ2-3, with D tentatively TRBD1 (6 bases). Trimming removed 6 bases from V and 3 bases from J, with 10 bases in between. There are 13 residues in the CDR3. Looked up from germline, CDR1 is SNHLY and CDR2 is FYNNEI. The CDR3 bases are TGTGCCAGCAGGGACAGTCGGACAGATACGCAGTATTTT. Translation: CASRDSRTDTQYF.

The V and J genes are TRBV6-4 and TRBJ1-6; D may be TRBD1 (6 bases). The V end was cut by 4 bases, the J end by 7 bases, with 11 bases between. The germline V gene has CDR1 MRHNA and CDR2 SNTAGT. The CDR3 is 14 residues long. The CDR3 DNA is TGTGCCAGCAGTGTCGGGGGGGGCAATTCACCCCTCCACTTT. Its protein product is CASSVGGGNSPLHF.

V and J are TRBV19 and TRBJ2-7; 7 bases line up with TRBD2. The CDR3 runs 13 residues. The V segment lost 5 bases and the J segment 4 bases; nucleotides outside the gene matches: 5. The germline V gene encodes CDR1 LNHDA and CDR2 SQIVND (reference sequence). Written as DNA, the CDR3 is TGTGCCAGTAGTTCTCTAGCGGCATACGAGCAGTACTTC. It translates to CASSSLAAYEQYF. Using reference TRBV19 and TRBJ2-7 for the parts outside the CDR3, the full variable domain is DGGITQSPKYLFRKEGQNVTLSCEQNLNHDAMYWYRQDPGQGLRLIYYSQIVNDFQKGDIAEGYSVSREKKESFPLTVTSAQKNPTAFYLCASSSLAAYEQYFGPGTRLTVT.

This clone was detected a few times. The chain links TRBV6-5 to TRBJ1-1, with 7 bases fitting TRBD1. Germline CDR1 and CDR2: MNHEY and SVGAGI. The J segment lost 2 bases and the V segment lost 5 bases, leaving 5 bases of the junction unmatched. CDR3 size: 14 residues. The CDR3 is CASSPRDSNTEAFF. The CDR3 DNA reads as TGTGCCAGCAGTCCTCGGGACAGTAACACTGAAGCTTTCTTT.

The chain recombines TRBV5-1 with TRBJ2-3; D call uncertain. The V and J ends lost 3 bases and 3 bases respectively, with 11 bases between them. This CDR3 comprises 14 residues. Germline loops: CDR1 SGHRS, CDR2 YFSETQ. This chain's CDR3 is CASSSSSGTDTQYF. The DNA of the CDR3 is TGCGCCAGCAGCTCCTCGTCCGGGACAGATACGCAGTATTTT.

The rearrangement uses TRBV6-5 and TRBJ1-5, with 7 bases matching TRBD1. Germline loops: CDR1 MNHEY, CDR2 SVGAGI. V lost 7 bases and J lost 3; bases outside the gene matches: 6. This CDR3 is built from 14 residues. CDR3 bases: TGTGCCAGCATTATGGGACAGCACAATCAGCCCCAGCATTTT. Translating gives CASIMGQHNQPQHF.

This sequence joins TRBV12-5 and TRBJ1-5; 7 nucleotides line up with TRBD1. The V gene end was trimmed by 7 bases and the J gene end by 7 bases; junction bases not matched to a gene: 16. Germline CDR1 reads LGHNT; CDR2 reads FRNRAP. The CDR3 is 16 amino acids. The CDR3 region is CASVPGGRGAGQPQHF. CDR3 bases: TGTGCTAGTGTCCCAGGGGGAAGGGGGGCAGGACAGCCCCAGCATTTT.

A note on this clone: A junction end diverges from the germline sequence, so it may reflect a read error. The chain recombines TRBV9 with TRBJ1-1, with 8 bases aligning to TRBD1. The germline V gene encodes CDR1 SGDLS and CDR2 YYNGEE. The length of the CDR3 is 14 residues. CDR3 DNA: TGTGCCAGCAGCCCCAGACAGGGGAACGCTGAAGCTTTCTTT. Encoded protein: CASSPRQGNAEAFF.

Here the CDR3 reads CAIHGQRSSYNEQFF. The CDR3 DNA reads as TGTGCCATCCACGGACAGCGGAGCTCCTACAATGAGCAGTTCTTC. The chain links TRBV6-5 to TRBJ2-1; possible D gene TRBD1, 6 bases. CDR3 length: 15 amino acids. Trimming took off 10 bases at V and 0 bases at J, with 16 bases between the two ends. Per the germline V gene, CDR1 is MNHEY and CDR2 is SVGAGI.

V usage is TRBV6-2 or TRBV6-3 and J usage is TRBJ1-1, with no clear D. This CDR3 is built from 13 residues. From germline, CDR1 is MNHEY and CDR2 SVGEGT. Between the trimmed V and J ends, which lost 6 bases and 1 base, there was a span of 9 bases. CDR3 sequence reads: CASSFNRNTEAFF. Written as DNA, the CDR3 is TGTGCCAGCAGCTTCAACAGGAACACTGAAGCTTTCTTT.

This chain joins TRBV12-3 or TRBV12-4 and TRBJ2-1; weak D call: TRBD1 (5 bases). V was trimmed by 5 bases and J by 8 bases, leaving 13 bases between them. There are 13 residues in the CDR3. The CDR3 loop reads CASSTGRVYEQFF. The CDR3 bases are TGTGCCAGCAGTACGGGCAGGGTCTATGAGCAGTTCTTC.